The present entry profiles one T cell receptor (beta chain) with its context. Using immunoSEQ multiplex PCR, the repertoire was profiled, and TCRdb retains in-frame clones only, with some absent. Here the sample spans 120,000 or so clones, more than 75% being singletons. This sample is part of a study of cytomegalovirus exposure and HLA in healthy donors. This CDR3 region has 15 residues. CDR1 is ENHRY and CDR2 is SYGVKD in the germline V gene. V lost 4 bases and J lost 1, with 13 bases in between. Material: PBMCs. The TCR originated in a man aged 18-30 years in good health and CMV-seronegative. The chain is built from TRBV10-3 and TRBJ1-1; D not certain. The CDR3 DNA follows: TGTGCCATCAGTGTGGTCCCAGTCGCGAACACTGAAGCTTTCTTT. Amino acids: CAISVVPVANTEAFF.